The 25 T cell receptor beta chains presented below share a single source sample, sequenced in a study of blood T cells in healthy people across ages. The second PCR ran about 6 to 12 cycles with a sample-barcoded 5' primer and J-beta primers. A single record per CDR3 protein comes from TCRdb applying MiXCR to the 5' RACE reads. The data show roughly 860,000 distinct CDR3 sequences, around two thirds seen once. Material for sequencing was blood. Receptors originate from a man aged 30-40 years in good health.

The chain carries TRBV7-2 and TRBJ1-1, with D perhaps matching TRBD1 (6 bases). Trimming pared 4 bases from V and 8 bases from J, leaving 17 bases between. Germline CDR1 SGHTA, CDR2 FQGNSA. This CDR3 region has 14 residues. For the CDR3, the DNA is TGTGCCAGCAGCTCGACAGGCTTGGGGTCCGAAGCTTTCTTT. Translated: CASSSTGLGSEAFF.

The rearrangement joins TRBV3-1 to TRBJ2-7; D remains ambiguous. V was clipped by 6 bases and J by 6 bases, with 9 bases between them. The CDR3 loop spans 11 amino acids. From germline, CDR1 is LGHDT and CDR2 YNNKEL (reference sequence). The CDR3 sequence: CASSRRFEQYF. The CDR3 DNA reads as TGTGCCAGCAGTCGTCGGTTCGAGCAGTACTTC.

The gene calls are TRBV7-2 and TRBJ2-3; 9 bases are shared with TRBD1. This CDR3 is built from 16 residues. The germline CDR1 and CDR2 sequences are SGHTA and FQGNSA. The V and J ends lost 5 bases and 5 bases, in that order; junction bases with no gene match: 11. The CDR3 loop reads CASSPIRGQGIDTQYF. The CDR3 nucleotides read TGTGCCAGCAGCCCCATTAGGGGACAGGGAATAGATACGCAGTATTTT.

J is TRBJ2-5 and V is TRBV12-3 or TRBV12-4, with D possibly matching TRBD1 (5 bases). This CDR3 has 13 amino acids. Deletions cut 8 bases from V and 1 base from J, with 11 bases between. The CDR3 DNA is TGTGCCAGCTTGGGGCAGTTCCAAGAGACCCAGTACTTC. Translated: CASLGQFQETQYF.

This clonotype was seen a few times. J is TRBJ2-4 and V is TRBV9; a possible D gene is TRBD1 (6 bases). CDR1 is SGDLS, CDR2 YYNGEE, per germline. The V end was cut by 0 bases, the J end by 3 bases, with 7 bases between. This CDR3 comprises 14 residues. For the CDR3, the DNA is TGTGCCAGCAGCGTAGAGGGGGACAAAAACATTCAGTACTTC. Translated, it gives CASSVEGDKNIQYF. The full variable domain, completed using reference TRBV9 and TRBJ2-4, is DSGVTQTPKHLITATGQRVTLRCSPRSGDLSVYWYQQSLDQGLQFLIQYYNGEERAKGNILERFSAQQFPDLHSELNLSSLELGDSALYFCASSVEGDKNIQYFGAGTRLSVL.

This chain connects TRBV29-1 to TRBJ2-4, with D perhaps TRBD2 (5 bases). Germline V gene sequence: CDR1 SQVTM, CDR2 ANQGSEA. V lost 4 bases and J lost 3, with 16 bases in between. This CDR3 contains 15 residues. This CDR3 reads CSVGGDQEGKNIQYF. The CDR3, as DNA: TGCAGCGTTGGGGGTGACCAAGAGGGCAAAAACATTCAGTACTTC.

The rearrangement uses TRBV9 and TRBJ2-5; D is perhaps TRBD1 (6 bases). The germline gives CDR1 SGDLS, CDR2 YYNGEE. CDR3 length: 16 amino acids. The germline V and J ends were trimmed by 5 bases and 5 bases, with 22 bases remaining between them. The CDR3 DNA is TGTGCCAGCAGTCTTAGGTCATCAGGGGCACGTGAGACCCAGTACTTC. It is translated as CASSLRSSGARETQYF.

Note on this clonotype: One end of the junction does not line up with germline, which may come from a read error. The chain employs TRBV7-9 and TRBJ2-1; perhaps TRBD2 as D (6 bases). The CDR3 extends over 16 amino acids. Germline CDR1 reads SEHNR; CDR2 reads FQNEAQ (reference sequence). CDR3 amino acids: CASSLEVLEGGNKQFF. The CDR3 nucleotides are TGTGCCAGCAGCTTAGAGGTACTAGAGGGAGGCAATAAGCAGTTCTTC.

This chain links TRBV9 with TRBJ2-2, with TRBD1 matching 8 bases. V lost 3 bases, J lost 4 bases, and 2 bases stayed unmatched. This CDR3 spans 14 amino acids. Per the germline V gene, CDR1 is SGDLS and CDR2 is YYNGEE. The CDR3 DNA reads TGTGCCAGCAGCGGGACAGGGTTCACCGGGGAGCTGTTTTTT. Translated, it gives CASSGTGFTGELFF.

Note on this clonotype: An end of the junction does not agree with germline; a read error may underlie this. The chain carries TRBV7-2 and TRBJ1-2; no definite D call. The CDR3 sequence is 19 residues long. CDR1 SGHTA and CDR2 FQGNSA come from the germline V gene. This CDR3 is CASSLRQIVHTPSNYGYTF. The CDR3 nucleotides are TGTGCCAGCAGCTTAAGGCAGATTGTCCATACCCCTTCTAACTATGGCTACACCTTT.

The count of this clonotype is one. J is TRBJ2-6 and V is TRBV20-1; a weak D match, TRBD1 (6 bases). This CDR3 is built from 13 residues. Trimming cost V 7 bases and J 1 base, with 8 bases left between them. CDR1 is DFQATT, CDR2 SNEGSKA, per germline (reference sequence). The CDR3 loop reads CSVTGSGANVLTF. Written as DNA, the CDR3 is TGCAGTGTCACAGGGTCTGGGGCCAACGTCCTGACTTTC.

The V and J genes are TRBV4-3 and TRBJ1-6, with D perhaps matching TRBD1 (6 bases). V was trimmed by 1 base and J by 9 bases, leaving 22 bases between them. There are 18 residues in the CDR3. Germline values: CDR1 LGHNA, CDR2 YSLEER. CDR3 in amino acids: CASSQGMQGSGRGSPLHF. The DNA of the CDR3 is TGCGCCAGCAGCCAAGGGATGCAGGGGTCAGGGCGAGGTTCACCCCTCCACTTT.

This chain uses TRBV3-1 with TRBJ2-5; 10 bases agree with TRBD1. The V segment lost 1 base and the J segment 11 bases; nucleotides outside the gene matches: 10. The CDR3 is 15 amino acids. The germline V gene has CDR1 LGHDT and CDR2 YNNKEL (reference sequence). CDR3 sequence reads: CASSQVVDRGRLQYF. The CDR3 DNA sequence: TGTGCCAGCAGCCAAGTCGTGGACAGGGGGAGATTACAGTACTTC.

This sequence joins TRBV7-2 and TRBJ1-6; 10 positions agree with TRBD1. V dropped 5 bases and J dropped 4; count of bases not matched to a gene: 5. The CDR3 covers 16 residues. Germline V gene sequence: CDR1 SGHTA, CDR2 FQGNSA. The CDR3 sequence is CASSVPGQGYNSPLHF. CDR3 coding DNA: TGTGCCAGCAGCGTCCCGGGACAGGGGTATAATTCACCCCTCCACTTT.

The rearrangement uses TRBV19 and TRBJ1-2; possibly TRBD1 for D (5 bases). This CDR3 contains 19 residues. V lost 0 bases to trimming and J lost 1 base, with 21 bases between them. Germline lookup yields CDR1 LNHDA and CDR2 SQIVND (reference sequence). CDR3 sequence: CASSIDGPGASIHNYGYTF. For the CDR3, the DNA is TGTGCCAGTAGTATAGATGGGCCCGGGGCATCCATCCATAACTATGGCTACACCTTC.

As regards this clonotype: Compared with germline, one end of the junction differs, possibly owing to a read error. The V and J genes are TRBV7-2 and TRBJ1-5; D is possibly TRBD1 (5 bases). CDR3 size: 17 residues. Germline CDR1 is SGHTA and CDR2 is FQGNSA. The DNA of the CDR3 is TGTGCCAGCAGCTTAGAGGCGGGGGGGTATGGCAATCAACCCCAGCATTTT. It is translated as CASSLEAGGYGNQPQHF.

Points on this clonotype: A junction boundary mismatches the germline segment, possibly from a read error. This chain uses TRBV7-9 with TRBJ2-7, with D hard to call. There are 12 residues in the CDR3. Germline V gene sequence: CDR1 SEHNR, CDR2 FQNEAQ (reference sequence). The CDR3 bases are TGTGCCGGCAGTTTGATCCAGTACGAGCAGTACTTC. This codes for CAGSLIQYEQYF.

The V call is TRBV7-2, the J call TRBJ2-1; D tentatively fits TRBD1 or TRBD2 (5 bases each). This CDR3 region has 14 residues. Between the trimmed V and J ends, which lost 3 bases and 8 bases, there was a span of 14 bases. Germline values: CDR1 SGHTA, CDR2 FQGNSA. The CDR3 protein is CASSLVGLGDEQFF. The CDR3 nucleotides are TGTGCCAGCAGCTTGGTGGGGCTCGGGGATGAGCAGTTCTTC. The whole variable domain, remainder taken from reference TRBV7-2 and TRBJ2-1, is GAGVSQSPSNKVTEKGKDVELRCDPISGHTALYWYRQSLGQGLEFLIYFQGNSAPDKSGLPSDRFSAERTGGSVSTLTIQRTQQEDSAVYLCASSLVGLGDEQFFGPGTRLTVL.

The chain has TRBV7-2 and TRBJ2-1; 8 bases agree with TRBD1. Germline CDR1 is SGHTA and CDR2 is FQGNSA. This CDR3 has 14 amino acids. V was pared by 2 bases and J by 9 bases, with 6 bases of the junction left unmatched. The CDR3 nucleotides read TGTGCCAGCAGCTTACGGACAGGGTCGAGTGAGCAGTTCTTC. Translated, it gives CASSLRTGSSEQFF.

This chain uses TRBV27 with TRBJ2-7; a weak D match, TRBD1 (5 bases). This CDR3 has 15 amino acids. From germline, CDR1 is MNHEY and CDR2 SMNVEV (reference sequence). V lost 2 bases and J 5 bases, leaving 16 bases between the germline ends. The CDR3 loop is CASSLRIQGFHEQYF. The DNA for the CDR3 is TGTGCCAGCAGTTTACGGATCCAGGGATTCCACGAGCAGTACTTC.

The rearrangement links TRBV20-1 to TRBJ2-5; maybe TRBD1 (5 bases). The V gene lost 3 bases and the J gene lost 4 bases, with 12 bases spanning the gap. This CDR3 is 13 amino acids long. CDR1 DFQATT and CDR2 SNEGSKA come from the germline V gene (reference sequence). The DNA of the CDR3 is TGCAGTGCTAGTACGGAAACAGGAGAGACCCAGTACTTC. It is translated as CSASTETGETQYF.

The rearrangement uses TRBV2 and TRBJ2-3; 10 bases are a match to TRBD2. Trimming removed 4 bases from V and 1 base from J; junction bases left unmatched: 8. Germline V lookup: CDR1 SNHLY, CDR2 FYNNEI. The CDR3 runs to 17 residues. CDR3 protein: CASSVHPGTSGTDTQYF. In nucleotides, the CDR3 is TGTGCCAGCAGTGTACACCCCGGGACTAGCGGCACAGATACGCAGTATTTT.

The table lists this clonotype with a count of one. V and J are TRBV7-2 and TRBJ2-7; D is perhaps TRBD1 or TRBD2 (5 bases each). CDR1 is SGHTA, CDR2 FQGNSA, per germline. The CDR3 contains 18 residues. The V end was cut by 1 base, the J end by 0 bases, with 19 bases between. The CDR3 reads CASSLEGRGRSRSYEQYF. Here the CDR3 DNA reads TGTGCCAGCAGCTTAGAGGGGAGAGGCAGGTCACGCTCCTACGAGCAGTACTTC.

CDR3 nucleotides: TGTGCCAGCACCGGCGGAGGCTCCTACAATGAGCAGTTCTTC. Translated: CASTGGGSYNEQFF. The chain joins TRBV7-2 to TRBJ2-1, with D possibly TRBD2 on 5 matching bases. This CDR3 has 14 amino acids. V was cut by 7 bases and J by 0 bases, with 10 bases left in between. Germline CDR1 and CDR2: SGHTA and FQGNSA. Supplemented by reference TRBV7-2 and TRBJ2-1, the full variable domain reads GAGVSQSPSNKVTEKGKDVELRCDPISGHTALYWYRQSLGQGLEFLIYFQGNSAPDKSGLPSDRFSAERTGGSVSTLTIQRTQQEDSAVYLCASTGGGSYNEQFFGPGTRLTVL.

This clonotype was seen a few times. The chain combines TRBV6-5 with TRBJ2-1; tentatively, D is TRBD2 (5 bases). Germline CDR1 is MNHEY and CDR2 is SVGAGI. The V end lost 0 bases, the J end lost 1 base, and 13 bases lay between the germline ends. The CDR3 contains 17 residues. CDR3 protein: CASSYSVGELSYNEQFF. CDR3 nucleotides: TGTGCCAGCAGTTACTCGGTCGGGGAATTATCCTACAATGAGCAGTTCTTC.